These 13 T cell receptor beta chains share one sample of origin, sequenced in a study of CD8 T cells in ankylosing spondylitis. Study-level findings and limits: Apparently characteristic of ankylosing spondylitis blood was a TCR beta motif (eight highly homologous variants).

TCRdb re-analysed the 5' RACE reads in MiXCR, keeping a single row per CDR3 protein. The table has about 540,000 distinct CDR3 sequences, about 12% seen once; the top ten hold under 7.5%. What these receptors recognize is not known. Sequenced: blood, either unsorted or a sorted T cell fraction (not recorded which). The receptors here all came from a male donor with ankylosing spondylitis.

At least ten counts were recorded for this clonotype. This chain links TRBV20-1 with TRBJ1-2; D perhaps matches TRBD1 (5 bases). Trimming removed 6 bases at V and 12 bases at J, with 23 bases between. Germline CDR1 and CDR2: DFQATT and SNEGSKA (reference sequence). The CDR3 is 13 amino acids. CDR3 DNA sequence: TGCAGTGCCCCTCCGGGCGGGGGAGGGGCAAACACCTTC. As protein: CSAPPGGGGANTF.

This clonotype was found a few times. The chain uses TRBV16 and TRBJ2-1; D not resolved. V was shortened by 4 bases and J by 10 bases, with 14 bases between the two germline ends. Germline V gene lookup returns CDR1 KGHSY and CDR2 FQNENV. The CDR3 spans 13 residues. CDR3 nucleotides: TGTGCCAGCAGCCTCAATGAAGTGGGAGAGCAGTTCTTC. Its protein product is CASSLNEVGEQFF.

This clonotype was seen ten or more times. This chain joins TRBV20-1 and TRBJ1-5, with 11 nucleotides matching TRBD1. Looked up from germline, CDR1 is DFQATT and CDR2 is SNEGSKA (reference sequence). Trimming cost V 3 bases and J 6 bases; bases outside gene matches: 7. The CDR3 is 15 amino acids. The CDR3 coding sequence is TGCAGTGCTAGGACCGGGACAGGGGGAGGTCAGCCCCAGCATTTT. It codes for CSARTGTGGGQPQHF.

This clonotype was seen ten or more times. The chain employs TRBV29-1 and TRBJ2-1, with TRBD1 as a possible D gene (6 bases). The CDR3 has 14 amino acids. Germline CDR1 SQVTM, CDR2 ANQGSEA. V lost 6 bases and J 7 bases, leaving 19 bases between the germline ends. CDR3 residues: CSVGTRLGGNEQFF. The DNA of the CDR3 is TGCAGCGTGGGGACACGTTTGGGTGGGAATGAGCAGTTCTTC.

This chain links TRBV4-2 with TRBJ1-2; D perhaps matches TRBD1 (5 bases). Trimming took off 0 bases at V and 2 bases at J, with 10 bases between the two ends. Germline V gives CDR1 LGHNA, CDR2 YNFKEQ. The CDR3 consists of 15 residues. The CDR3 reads CASSQEGGKNYGYTF. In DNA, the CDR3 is TGTGCCAGCAGCCAAGAGGGGGGGAAAAACTATGGCTACACCTTC.

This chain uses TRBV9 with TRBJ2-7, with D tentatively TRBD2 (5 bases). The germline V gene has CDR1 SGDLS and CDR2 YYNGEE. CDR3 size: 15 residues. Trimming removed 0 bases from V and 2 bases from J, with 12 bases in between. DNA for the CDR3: TGTGCCAGCAGCGTAGGGTCTAGCTCCACCTACGAGCAGTACTTC. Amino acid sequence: CASSVGSSSTYEQYF.

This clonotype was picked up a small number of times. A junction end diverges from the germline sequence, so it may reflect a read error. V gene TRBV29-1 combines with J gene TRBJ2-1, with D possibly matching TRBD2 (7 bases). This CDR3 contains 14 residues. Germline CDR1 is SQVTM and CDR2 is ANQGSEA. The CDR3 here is CSVQEGGWYNEQFF. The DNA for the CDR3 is TGCAGCGTTCAAGAGGGGGGGTGGTACAATGAGCAGTTCTTC.

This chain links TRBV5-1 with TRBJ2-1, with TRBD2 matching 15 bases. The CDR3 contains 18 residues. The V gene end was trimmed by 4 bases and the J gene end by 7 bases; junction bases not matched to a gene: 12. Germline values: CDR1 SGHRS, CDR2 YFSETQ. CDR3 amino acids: CASSLGDGLAGGGNEQFF. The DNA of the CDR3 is TGCGCCAGCAGCCTTGGAGATGGACTAGCGGGAGGGGGTAATGAGCAGTTCTTC.

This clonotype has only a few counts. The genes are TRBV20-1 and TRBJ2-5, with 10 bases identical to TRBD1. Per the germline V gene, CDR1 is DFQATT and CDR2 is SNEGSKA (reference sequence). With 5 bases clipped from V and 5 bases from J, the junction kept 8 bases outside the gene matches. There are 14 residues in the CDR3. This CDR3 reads CSASGTGAWETQYF. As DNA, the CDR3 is TGCAGTGCTTCCGGGACAGGGGCTTGGGAGACCCAGTACTTC.

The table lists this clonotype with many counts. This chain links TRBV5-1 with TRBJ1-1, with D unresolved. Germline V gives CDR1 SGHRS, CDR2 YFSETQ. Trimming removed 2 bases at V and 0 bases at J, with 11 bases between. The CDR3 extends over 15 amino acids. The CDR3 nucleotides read TGCGCCAGCAGCTTTAAACCTCCCATGAACACTGAAGCTTTCTTT. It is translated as CASSFKPPMNTEAFF.

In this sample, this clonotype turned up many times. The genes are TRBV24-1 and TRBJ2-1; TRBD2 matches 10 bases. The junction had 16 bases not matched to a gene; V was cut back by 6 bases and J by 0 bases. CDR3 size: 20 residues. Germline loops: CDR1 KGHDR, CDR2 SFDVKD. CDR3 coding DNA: TGTGCCACCAGTATCAGGCCTAGCGGGAGTGAGGGGAGCTCCTACAATGAGCAGTTCTTC. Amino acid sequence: CATSIRPSGSEGSSYNEQFF.

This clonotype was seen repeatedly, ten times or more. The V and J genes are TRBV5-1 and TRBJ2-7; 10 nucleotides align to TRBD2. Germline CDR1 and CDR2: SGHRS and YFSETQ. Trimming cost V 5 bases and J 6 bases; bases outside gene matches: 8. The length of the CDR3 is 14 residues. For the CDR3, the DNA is TGCGCCAGCAGATCCGCTAGCGGGAGTTCCGAGCAGTACTTC. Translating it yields CASRSASGSSEQYF.

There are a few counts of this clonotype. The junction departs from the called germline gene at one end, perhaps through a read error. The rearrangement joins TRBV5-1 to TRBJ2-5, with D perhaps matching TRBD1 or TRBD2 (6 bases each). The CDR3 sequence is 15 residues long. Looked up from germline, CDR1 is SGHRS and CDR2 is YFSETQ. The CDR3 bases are TGCGCCAGCAGCTCCCTTGGCGGGACACAAGAGACCCACTACTTC. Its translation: CASSSLGGTQETHYF.